This T cell receptor (beta chain) was captured in a study of blood T cell repertoires in COVID-19. Study overall: T cells, B-cell-depleted T cells, or PBMCs supplied cDNA or gDNA.

Original processing notes: Amplification of reference gene primers provided the estimated nucleated cell counts. Clones were sequenced by immunoSEQ multiplex PCR, and TCRdb holds only the in-frame ones, with some missing. V and J calls and clone size are as listed in that table; D and trimming were resolved from the DNA. The profile covers roughly 180,000 clones, with roughly 88% appearing a single time and roughly 7.2% taken by the ten largest. V was clipped by 3 bases and J by 7 bases; unmatched bases: 6. CDR1 and CDR2 (germline): SEHNR, FQNEAQ (reference sequence). The CDR3 is 15 residues long. Seattle patients were enrolled during active infection and followed longitudinally.

The chain joins TRBV7-9 to TRBJ1-6, with TRBD1 matching 7 bases. The sequencing sample was made of peripheral blood. The receptor was derived from a middle-aged woman with COVID-19, enrolled during active disease. The CDR3 reads CASSFARGANSPLHF. CDR3 DNA: TGTGCCAGCAGCTTTGCCAGGGGGGCGAATTCACCCCTCCACTTT.